This T cell receptor beta chain was profiled in a study of shared clonotypes between healthy human individuals. Overall study: The composition of the donors was a couple of women and a few men aged 18 to 49.

The study's findings and limits: Naive subsets typically showed greater estimated richness than memory subsets.

A remark on this clone: Its target is not known.

CD4+ cells were split into CD45RA+ naive and CD45RA-negative memory subsets. Study processing details: Junction-only sequences produced by ImmunoSEQ had no quality scores, so filtering differed. The data were produced by immunoSEQ multiplex PCR, yet TCRdb's version contains in-frame clones alone and is incomplete. V, J and clone size were drawn from that table, and D and trimming were deduced from the DNA. The sample contains over a million clones, roughly 98% of which appear only once. This CDR3 region has 19 residues. The V segment lost 0 bases and the J segment 1 base; nucleotides outside the gene matches: 11. Germline assignment: CDR1 MGHRA and CDR2 YSYEKL.

The rearrangement links TRBV4-1 to TRBJ2-3; TRBD2 matches 9 bases. The sequencing sample was made of naive CD4+ T cells sorted from blood. This sample's subset: CD45RA+ positively selected. This TCR was sampled from a man in his thirties or forties in good health. CDR3 nucleotide sequence: TGCGCCAGCAGCCAAGATCCCCATAGACTAGCGGACCGCACAGATACGCAGTATTTT. Protein sequence: CASSQDPHRLADRTDTQYF.